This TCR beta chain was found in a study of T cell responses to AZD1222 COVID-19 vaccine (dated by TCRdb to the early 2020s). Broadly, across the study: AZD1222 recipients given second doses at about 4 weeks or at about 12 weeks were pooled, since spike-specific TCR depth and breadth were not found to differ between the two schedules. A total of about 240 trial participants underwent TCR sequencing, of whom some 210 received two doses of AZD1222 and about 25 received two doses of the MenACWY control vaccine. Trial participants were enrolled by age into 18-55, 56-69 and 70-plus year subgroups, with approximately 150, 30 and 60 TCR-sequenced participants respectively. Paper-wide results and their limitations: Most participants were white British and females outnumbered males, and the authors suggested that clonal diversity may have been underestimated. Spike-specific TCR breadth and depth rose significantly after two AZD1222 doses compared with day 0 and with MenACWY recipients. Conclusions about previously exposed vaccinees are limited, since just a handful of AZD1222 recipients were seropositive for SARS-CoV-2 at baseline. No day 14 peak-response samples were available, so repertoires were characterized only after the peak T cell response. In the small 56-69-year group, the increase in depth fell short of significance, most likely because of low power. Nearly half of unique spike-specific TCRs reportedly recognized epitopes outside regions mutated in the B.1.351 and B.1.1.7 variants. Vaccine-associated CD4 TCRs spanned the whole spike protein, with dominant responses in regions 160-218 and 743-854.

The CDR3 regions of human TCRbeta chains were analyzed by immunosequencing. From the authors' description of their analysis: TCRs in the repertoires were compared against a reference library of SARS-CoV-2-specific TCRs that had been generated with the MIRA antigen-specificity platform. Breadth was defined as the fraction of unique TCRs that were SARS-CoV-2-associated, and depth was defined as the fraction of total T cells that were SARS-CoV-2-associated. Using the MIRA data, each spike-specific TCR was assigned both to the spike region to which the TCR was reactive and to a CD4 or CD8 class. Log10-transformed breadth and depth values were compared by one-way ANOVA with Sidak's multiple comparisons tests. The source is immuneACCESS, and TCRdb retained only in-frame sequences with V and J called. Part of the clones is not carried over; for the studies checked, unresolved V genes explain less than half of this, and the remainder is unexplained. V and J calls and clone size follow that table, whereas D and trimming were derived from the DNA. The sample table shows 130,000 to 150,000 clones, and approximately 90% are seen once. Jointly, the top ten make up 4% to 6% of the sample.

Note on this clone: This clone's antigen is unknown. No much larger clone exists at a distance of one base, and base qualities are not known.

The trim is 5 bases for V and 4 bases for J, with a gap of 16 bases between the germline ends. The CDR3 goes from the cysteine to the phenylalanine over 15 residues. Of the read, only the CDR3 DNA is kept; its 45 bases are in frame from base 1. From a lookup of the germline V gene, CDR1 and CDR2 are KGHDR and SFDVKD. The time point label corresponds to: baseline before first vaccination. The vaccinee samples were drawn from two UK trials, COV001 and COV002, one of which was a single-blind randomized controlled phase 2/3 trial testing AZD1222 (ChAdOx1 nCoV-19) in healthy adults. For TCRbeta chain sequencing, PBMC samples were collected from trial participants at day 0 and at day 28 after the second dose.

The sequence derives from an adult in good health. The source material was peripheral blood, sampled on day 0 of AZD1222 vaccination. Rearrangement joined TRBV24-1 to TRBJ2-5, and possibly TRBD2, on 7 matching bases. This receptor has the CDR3 CATSAPGEGGETQYF. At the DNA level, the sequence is TGTGCCACCAGTGCCCCCGGGGAGGGGGGAGAGACCCAGTACTTC.